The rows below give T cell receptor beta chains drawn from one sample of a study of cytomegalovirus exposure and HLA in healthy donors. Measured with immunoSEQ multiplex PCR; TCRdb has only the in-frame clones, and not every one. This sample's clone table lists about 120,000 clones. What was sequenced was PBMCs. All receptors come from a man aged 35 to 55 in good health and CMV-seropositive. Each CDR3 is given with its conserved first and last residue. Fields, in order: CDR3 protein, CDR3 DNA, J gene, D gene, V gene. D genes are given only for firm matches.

CDR3 protein: CASSRQGPANTGELFF
CDR3 DNA: TGTGCCAGCAGTCGACAGGGACCCGCGAACACCGGGGAGCTGTTTTTT
J gene: TRBJ2-2
D gene: TRBD1
V gene: TRBV2

CDR3 protein: CAISGDRGEETQYF
CDR3 DNA: TGTGCCATCAGTGGTGACAGGGGAGAAGAGACCCAGTACTTC
J gene: TRBJ2-5
D gene: TRBD1
V gene: TRBV10-3

CDR3 protein: CASSKGQHLQETQYF
CDR3 DNA: TGTGCCAGCAGCAAGGGACAGCACCTTCAAGAGACCCAGTACTTC
J gene: TRBJ2-5
D gene: TRBD1
V gene: TRBV14

CDR3 protein: CASSSGQGRNYGYTF
CDR3 DNA: TGTGCCAGCAGCAGCGGACAGGGGCGAAACTATGGCTACACCTTC
J gene: TRBJ1-2
D gene: TRBD1
V gene: TRBV28

CDR3 protein: CASSPTRTGAFEKLFF
CDR3 DNA: TGTGCCAGCAGCCCTACAAGGACAGGGGCGTTTGAAAAACTGTTTTTT
J gene: TRBJ1-4
D gene: TRBD1
V gene: TRBV7-9

CDR3 protein: CASRLRERRRREQYF
CDR3 DNA: TGTGCAAGTCGCCTCAGAGAACGGAGGCGTCGCGAGCAGTACTTC
J gene: TRBJ2-7
D gene: NA
V gene: TRBV12-2

CDR3 protein: CASSPDRAGNTIYF
CDR3 DNA: TGTGCCAGCTCACCAGACAGGGCTGGAAACACCATATATTTT
J gene: TRBJ1-3
D gene: TRBD1
V gene: TRBV18

CDR3 protein: CASSWLGQTYEQYF
CDR3 DNA: TGTGCCAGCAGTTGGCTAGGACAAACCTACGAGCAGTACTTC
J gene: TRBJ2-7
D gene: NA
V gene: TRBV27

CDR3 protein: CASSTQGTTNEQFF
CDR3 DNA: TGTGCCAGTAGTACCCAGGGGACCACCAATGAGCAGTTCTTC
J gene: TRBJ2-1
D gene: NA
V gene: TRBV19

CDR3 protein: CAWSVWGSSGANVLTF
CDR3 DNA: TGTGCCTGGAGTGTATGGGGCAGCTCTGGGGCCAACGTCCTGACTTTC
J gene: TRBJ2-6
D gene: NA
V gene: TRBV30

CDR3 protein: CASSEVRGQGHGYTF
CDR3 DNA: TGTGCCAGCAGTGAAGTGCGGGGACAGGGTCATGGCTACACCTTC
J gene: TRBJ1-2
D gene: TRBD1
V gene: TRBV2

CDR3 protein: CAWHKDRTGYGYTF
CDR3 DNA: TGTGCCTGGCATAAGGACAGGACGGGGTATGGCTACACCTTC
J gene: TRBJ1-2
D gene: TRBD1
V gene: TRBV30

CDR3 protein: CASSGQTSREGYTF
CDR3 DNA: TGTGCCAGCAGCGGGCAGACCAGCCGAGAGGGCTACACCTTC
J gene: TRBJ1-2
D gene: NA
V gene: TRBV14

CDR3 protein: CASSEDRITYEQYF
CDR3 DNA: TGTGCCAGCTCTGAGGACAGAATTACCTACGAGCAGTACTTC
J gene: TRBJ2-7
D gene: NA
V gene: TRBV18

CDR3 protein: CASSISDQPQHF
CDR3 DNA: TGTGCCAGTAGTATTTCAGATCAGCCCCAGCATTTT
J gene: TRBJ1-5
D gene: NA
V gene: TRBV19

CDR3 protein: CASSFGLAGGETQYF
CDR3 DNA: TGTGCTAGCAGCTTCGGACTAGCGGGAGGAGAGACCCAGTACTTC
J gene: TRBJ2-5
D gene: TRBD2
V gene: TRBV7-7

CDR3 protein: CASSLGYYYNEQFF
CDR3 DNA: TGTGCCAGCAGCTTAGGGTACTACTACAATGAGCAGTTCTTC
J gene: TRBJ2-1
D gene: NA
V gene: TRBV7-3

CDR3 protein: CAWSVLRGRGGNTIYF
CDR3 DNA: TGTGCCTGGAGTGTACTCAGGGGTCGGGGTGGAAACACCATATATTTT
J gene: TRBJ1-3
D gene: NA
V gene: TRBV30

CDR3 protein: CAISPRDRTSGETQYF
CDR3 DNA: TGTGCCATCAGTCCGCGGGACCGAACCAGCGGGGAGACCCAGTACTTC
J gene: TRBJ2-5
D gene: NA
V gene: TRBV10-3

CDR3 protein: CASSYNSYEQYF
CDR3 DNA: TGTGCCAGCAGTTATAACTCCTACGAGCAGTACTTC
J gene: TRBJ2-7
D gene: NA
V gene: TRBV27

CDR3 protein: CASSYWDRADEQFF
CDR3 DNA: TGTGCCAGCAGCTACTGGGACAGGGCCGATGAGCAGTTCTTC
J gene: TRBJ2-1
D gene: TRBD1
V gene: TRBV7-2

CDR3 protein: CASSILGQGAVNQPQHF
CDR3 DNA: TGTGCCAGTAGTATTTTGGGACAGGGGGCTGTAAATCAGCCCCAGCATTTT
J gene: TRBJ1-5
D gene: TRBD1
V gene: TRBV19

CDR3 protein: CASSLRLGQGTYDTQYF
CDR3 DNA: TGTGCCAGCAGCTTAAGACTGGGACAGGGAACTTATGATACGCAGTATTTT
J gene: TRBJ2-3
D gene: TRBD1
V gene: TRBV7-3

CDR3 protein: CASKMTGYDPETQYF
CDR3 DNA: TGCGCCAGTAAAATGACAGGGTATGATCCGGAGACCCAGTACTTC
J gene: TRBJ2-5
D gene: TRBD1
V gene: TRBV5-1

CDR3 protein: CASSFGLAGGGTQYF
CDR3 DNA: TGTGCCAGCAGTTTCGGACTAGCGGGAGGAGGGACGCAGTATTTT
J gene: TRBJ2-3
D gene: TRBD2
V gene: TRBV27

CDR3 protein: CSVEGLYF
CDR3 DNA: TGCAGCGTGGAGGGACTTTATTTT
J gene: TRBJ2-3
D gene: NA
V gene: TRBV29-1

CDR3 protein: CASSSTQGRGEQYF
CDR3 DNA: TGTGCCAGCAGTTCCACACAGGGCAGGGGCGAGCAGTACTTC
J gene: TRBJ2-7
D gene: NA
V gene: TRBV6-9

CDR3 protein: CASSSGLAGGWETQYF
CDR3 DNA: TGTGCCAGCAGCTCCGGACTAGCGGGAGGATGGGAGACCCAGTACTTC
J gene: TRBJ2-5
D gene: TRBD2
V gene: TRBV11-2

CDR3 protein: CASSAAGTGYNEQFF
CDR3 DNA: TGTGCCAGCAGCGCCGCCGGGACAGGCTACAATGAGCAGTTCTTC
J gene: TRBJ2-1
D gene: TRBD1
V gene: TRBV9

CDR3 protein: CASSPSSGSYNEQFF
CDR3 DNA: TGTGCCAGCTCACCGTCTAGCGGCTCCTACAATGAGCAGTTCTTC
J gene: TRBJ2-1
D gene: TRBD2
V gene: TRBV18

CDR3 protein: CASSVGLGLVTDTQYF
CDR3 DNA: TGTGCCAGCAGCGTAGGGTTGGGGCTCGTCACAGATACGCAGTATTTT
J gene: TRBJ2-3
D gene: NA
V gene: TRBV9

CDR3 protein: CASGTGTKRNNEQFF
CDR3 DNA: TGTGCCAGCGGAACCGGGACTAAAAGGAACAATGAGCAGTTCTTC
J gene: TRBJ2-1
D gene: TRBD2
V gene: TRBV6-6

CDR3 protein: CAISEGYRGGNTIYF
CDR3 DNA: TGTGCCATCAGTGAGGGATACAGGGGAGGAAACACCATATATTTT
J gene: TRBJ1-3
D gene: TRBD1
V gene: TRBV10-3

CDR3 protein: CASSQQLQGLNIQYF
CDR3 DNA: TGCGCCAGCAGCCAACAGTTACAGGGATTAAACATTCAGTACTTC
J gene: TRBJ2-4
D gene: NA
V gene: TRBV4-3

CDR3 protein: CASSSQAGPYNEQFF
CDR3 DNA: TGTGCCAGCAGCTCACAGGCGGGACCATACAATGAGCAGTTCTTC
J gene: TRBJ2-1
D gene: NA
V gene: TRBV5-5

CDR3 protein: CASSYLGWSGQNTGELFF
CDR3 DNA: TGTGCCAGCAGTTATTTGGGTTGGAGCGGGCAGAACACCGGGGAGCTGTTTTTT
J gene: TRBJ2-2
D gene: NA
V gene: TRBV6-9

CDR3 protein: CASRSSGNPYEQYF
CDR3 DNA: TGTGCCAGTAGATCTAGCGGGAATCCCTACGAGCAGTACTTC
J gene: TRBJ2-7
D gene: TRBD2
V gene: TRBV19